This paragraph covers one T cell receptor (beta chain) sequence. The data originate from a study of CD8 T cells in Susac syndrome. RNA amounts of about 0.5 to 1 ug underwent reverse transcription with random hexamers. TCRdb re-analysed the immunoSEQ multiplex PCR reads in MiXCR, keeping a single row per CDR3 protein. Among tens of thousands of distinct CDR3 sequences listed, roughly 93% were seen once. Sequencing was carried out using CD8+ T cells from PBMCs. The receptor was derived from a human donor in good health.

CDR3 bases: TGTGCCAGCAGCCAACCAGAAGGAATAGCGGGAGAGCAGTTCTTC. It yields the protein CASSQPEGIAGEQFF. The genes are TRBV14 and TRBJ2-1; TRBD2 matches 8 bases. The germline gives CDR1 SGHDN, CDR2 FVKESK. V gave up 2 bases and J gave up 10 bases; unmatched junction bases: 10. The CDR3 has 15 residues.